Only a few counts were recorded for the clone carrying this TCR beta chain. Its antigen is still unknown. The CDR3 is made up of 15 amino acids. Germline V gene data show CDR1 as SGHDN and CDR2 as FVKESK. Trimming shortened V by 6 bases and J by 0 bases, and 12 bases separated the two germline ends. Assay: immunoSEQ multiplex PCR; the TCRdb copy retains only in-frame clones and omits some. The sample contains about 480,000 clones, nearly 80% of which appear only once. These data come from a study of shared clonotypes between healthy human individuals. Whole-study results and caveats: In this cohort, only blood was sampled, and tissue repertoires likely differ.

The TCR comes from a middle-aged woman in good health. Some clones in this sample may be carry-over from other donors' samples. Sequenced: PBMCs. The chain has TRBV14 and TRBJ2-1, with D tentatively TRBD2 (6 bases). CDR3 coding DNA: TGTGCCAGCAGGGGTAGCGGATTCTCCTACAATGAGCAGTTCTTC. Its translation is CASRGSGFSYNEQFF.